One and the same sample provided the 28 T cell receptor beta chains below, sequenced in a study of cytomegalovirus exposure and HLA in healthy donors. PCR used 60 Vbeta primers and 13 Jbeta primers. Sequencing was performed with immunoSEQ multiplex PCR; in TCRdb, only in-frame clones are kept and a portion is missing. The sample lists about 260,000 clones, approximately 70% occurring once. Sequenced sample: PBMCs. The origin of the receptors is a female donor in good health and CMV-seronegative.

The rearrangement joins TRBV6-1 to TRBJ2-2; 7 nucleotides match TRBD1. The CDR3 runs to 14 residues. Trimming removed 6 bases from V and 3 bases from J; junction bases left unmatched: 4. Germline values: CDR1 MNHNS, CDR2 SASEGT. CDR3 in DNA: TGTGCCAGCAGCCCCGACAGGGACACCGGGGAGCTGTTTTTT. Translated: CASSPDRDTGELFF.

This chain uses TRBV15 with TRBJ2-7; 8 nucleotides match TRBD1. J was trimmed by 2 bases and V by 4 bases; bases with no gene match: 10. The germline V gene encodes CDR1 LNHNV and CDR2 YYDKDF (reference sequence). The CDR3 is 16 residues long. This chain's CDR3 is CATSMDGGQDTYEQYF. The DNA for the CDR3 is TGTGCCACCAGCATGGATGGGGGACAGGACACCTACGAGCAGTACTTC.

The chain has TRBV15 and TRBJ2-7; D uncertain. The CDR3 has 14 residues. V dropped 1 base and J dropped 3 bases, with 10 bases sitting between them. CDR1 is LNHNV, CDR2 YYDKDF, per germline (reference sequence). The CDR3: CATSRGPPVYEQYF. CDR3 sequence (DNA): TGTGCCACCAGCAGAGGCCCACCGGTCTACGAGCAGTACTTC.

This clone was detected a few times. The chain has TRBV11-3 and TRBJ2-7; possibly TRBD2 for D (5 bases). The germline V gene has CDR1 SGHNT and CDR2 YENEEA. V was trimmed by 3 bases and J by 5 bases, leaving 5 bases between them. CDR3 length equals 11 residues. CDR3 in amino acids: CASSLGDEQYF. The CDR3 nucleotides read TGTGCCAGCAGCTTGGGAGACGAGCAGTACTTC.

V usage is TRBV9 and J usage is TRBJ2-7; 10 bases are shared with TRBD2. Per the germline V gene, CDR1 is SGDLS and CDR2 is YYNGEE. Losses at the gene ends were 0 bases for V and 4 bases for J; bases not matched to a gene: 4. This CDR3 region has 15 residues. CDR3 sequence: CASSVAPSGSYEQYF. The CDR3 nucleotides read TGTGCCAGCAGCGTAGCCCCTAGCGGGAGTTACGAGCAGTACTTC.

The CDR3 spells CAISGGGGLAGDFYEQYF. For the CDR3, the DNA is TGTGCCATCAGTGGGGGTGGTGGTCTAGCGGGAGACTTTTACGAGCAGTACTTC. The rearrangement uses TRBV10-3 and TRBJ2-7; 10 nucleotides match TRBD2. Germline V CDR1 and CDR2: ENHRY, SYGVKD. The CDR3 sequence is 18 residues long. J lost 4 bases, V lost 4 bases, and 16 bases had no gene match.

The chain joins TRBV4-1 to TRBJ2-7; D might be TRBD2 (6 bases). Germline V gene sequence: CDR1 MGHRA, CDR2 YSYEKL. The CDR3 consists of 15 residues. V was pared by 4 bases and J by 4 bases, with 17 bases between. CDR3 in amino acids: CASSRPEGSVYEQYF. The CDR3 bases are TGCGCCAGCAGCCGGCCGGAGGGGAGTGTATACGAGCAGTACTTC.

The chain links TRBV5-1 to TRBJ1-4; 9 positions match TRBD1. Germline-derived CDR1 and CDR2 are SGHRS and YFSETQ. The CDR3 contains 15 residues. CDR3: CTLTGRDRADEKLFF. CDR3 nucleotides: TGCACCTTAACCGGCCGGGACAGGGCAGATGAAAAACTGTTTTTT.

The chain joins TRBV7-9 to TRBJ2-7, with D maybe TRBD1 (6 bases). CDR1 SEHNR and CDR2 FQNEAQ come from the germline V gene (reference sequence). The CDR3 runs to 16 residues. Trimming stripped 3 bases from V and 4 bases from J, with 19 bases between. The CDR3 protein is CASSFGVSGHWYEQYF. DNA for the CDR3: TGTGCCAGCAGCTTCGGAGTTTCGGGACATTGGTACGAGCAGTACTTC. Supplemented by reference TRBV7-9 and TRBJ2-7, the full variable domain reads DTGVSQNPRHKITKRGQNVTFRCDPISEHNRLYWYRQTLGQGPEFLTYFQNEAQLEKSRLLSDRFSAERPKGSFSTLEIQRTEQGDSAMYLCASSFGVSGHWYEQYFGPGTRLTVT.

The chain combines TRBV5-1 with TRBJ2-1, with 8 bases lining up with TRBD1. This CDR3 spans 15 amino acids. From germline, CDR1 is SGHRS and CDR2 YFSETQ. V trimming: 3 bases; J trimming: 7 bases; junction bases outside the gene matches: 9. CDR3 sequence reads: CASSWWTGIRNEQFF. Here the CDR3 DNA reads TGCGCCAGCAGCTGGTGGACAGGGATAAGGAATGAGCAGTTCTTC.

V and J are TRBV5-1 and TRBJ2-7; perhaps TRBD1 as D (6 bases). The CDR3 consists of 15 residues. Trimming left V 7 bases short and J 2 bases short, with 19 bases between. In germline, CDR1 is SGHRS, CDR2 YFSETQ. The DNA for the CDR3 is TGCGCCAGCGGGCAGGGGAGAGGGGATACCTACGAGCAGTACTTC. This encodes CASGQGRGDTYEQYF.

The rearrangement uses TRBV14 and TRBJ2-7, with 10 bases that match TRBD2. Germline V CDR1 and CDR2: SGHDN, FVKESK. There are 14 residues in the CDR3. J was trimmed by 4 bases and V by 5 bases; bases with no gene match: 5. CDR3 sequence reads: CASSVLAGSYEQYF. CDR3 DNA: TGTGCCAGCAGCGTACTAGCGGGATCATACGAGCAGTACTTC.

CDR3 in amino acids: CASMGQFLYGYTF. CDR3 in DNA: TGTGCCAGCATGGGACAGTTCCTCTATGGCTACACCTTC. The rearrangement joins TRBV6-6 to TRBJ1-2; TRBD1 matches 7 bases. This CDR3 is built from 13 residues. The junction had 6 bases not matched to a gene; V was cut back by 7 bases and J by 4 bases. The germline V gene encodes CDR1 MNHNY and CDR2 SVGAGI (reference sequence).

The genes are TRBV28 and TRBJ2-5; 8 bases are a match to TRBD1. The germline V gene encodes CDR1 MDHEN and CDR2 SYDVKM. This CDR3 is 15 amino acids long. Trimming took 5 bases from V and 5 from J; bases not matched to a gene: 10. CDR3 sequence reads: CASSIIDRGGETQYF. As DNA, the CDR3 is TGTGCCAGCAGTATCATCGACAGGGGCGGGGAGACCCAGTACTTC.

The rearrangement joins TRBV5-1 to TRBJ2-5; 10 bases fit TRBD2. Trimming at V came to 5 bases and at J to 1 base, leaving 2 bases not matched to a gene. The CDR3 runs 14 residues. Germline CDR1 is SGHRS and CDR2 is YFSETQ. CDR3: CASRRTSGQETQYF. DNA of the CDR3: TGCGCCAGCAGACGGACTAGCGGCCAAGAGACCCAGTACTTC.

The rearrangement uses TRBV5-6 and TRBJ1-2; possibly TRBD1 for D (5 bases). The CDR3 extends over 13 amino acids. CDR1 and CDR2 from the germline V gene are SGHDT and YYEEEE. The V and J ends lost 4 bases and 4 bases respectively, with 11 bases between them. In DNA form, the CDR3 reads TGTGCCAGCAGCCTAGGGGTTGGCTATGGCTACACCTTC. Translating gives CASSLGVGYGYTF.

This clone was detected only a few times. The gene calls are TRBV11-3 and TRBJ2-1; a possible D gene is TRBD1 (5 bases). The V end lost 5 bases, the J end lost 4 bases, and 15 bases lay between the germline ends. In germline, CDR1 is SGHNT, CDR2 YENEEA. The CDR3 is 15 amino acids. CDR3 loop: CASSPRVRGYNEQFF. CDR3 in DNA: TGTGCCAGCAGCCCGCGTGTTAGGGGATACAATGAGCAGTTCTTC.

This chain uses TRBV6-1 with TRBJ1-2, with TRBD1 matching over 8 bases. The J segment lost 4 bases and the V segment lost 4 bases, leaving 8 bases of the junction unmatched. The V gene's germline CDR1 is MNHNS and CDR2 SASEGT. This CDR3 region has 15 residues. CDR3 bases: TGTGCCAGCAGTGCCCGTCCAGGGGGCAGCTATGGCTACACCTTC. It translates to CASSARPGGSYGYTF.

This clone was picked up one time. This rearrangement joins TRBV7-2 to TRBJ1-6, with a possible D match to TRBD1 (6 bases). Trimming shortened V by 7 bases and J by 0 bases, and 19 bases separated the two germline ends. The CDR3 sequence is 18 residues long. CDR1 is SGHTA, CDR2 FQGNSA, per germline. CDR3 in amino acids: CASNTDRTRPSYNSPLHF. The CDR3 bases are TGTGCCAGCAACACAGACAGGACTCGACCCTCCTATAATTCACCCCTCCACTTT.

The chain employs TRBV27 and TRBJ2-1; no reliable D call. The germline V and J ends were trimmed by 4 bases and 6 bases, with 7 bases remaining between them. The CDR3 totals 12 residues. Germline values: CDR1 MNHEY, CDR2 SMNVEV (reference sequence). Written as DNA, the CDR3 is TGTGCCAGCAGTTCGACTGGCAATGAGCAGTTCTTC. Translated: CASSSTGNEQFF.

About this clone: The sample holds other DNA sequences that translate to the same CDR3. The V call is TRBV11-2, the J call TRBJ1-2; D gene unclear. Germline V gene data show CDR1 as SGHAT and CDR2 as FQNNGV. The V and J ends lost 1 base and 9 bases respectively, with 9 bases between them. The CDR3 has 12 amino acids. CDR3 loop: CASSLVQESYTF. CDR3 DNA sequence: TGTGCCAGCAGCTTAGTCCAGGAAAGCTACACCTTC.

The J gene is TRBJ1-4, the V gene TRBV6-1, with a tentative D call TRBD1 (6 bases). This CDR3 is built from 12 residues. CDR1 MNHNS and CDR2 SASEGT come from the germline V gene. Trimming shortened V by 10 bases and J by 1 base, and 7 bases separated the two germline ends. The CDR3 DNA follows: TGTGCCACACAGGGAACTAATGAAAAACTGTTTTTT. Protein product: CATQGTNEKLFF.

The chain employs TRBV6-5 and TRBJ2-7; TRBD2 matches at 9 bases. With V trimmed by 8 bases and J by 4 bases, 6 bases remained unmatched. Germline CDR1 is MNHEY and CDR2 is SVGAGI. The CDR3 has 13 residues. The CDR3 loop reads CASGETSGYEQYF. The CDR3 bases are TGTGCCAGCGGGGAGACTAGCGGTTACGAGCAGTACTTC.

The chain couples TRBV27 to TRBJ2-3; D is unresolved. V gave up 6 bases and J gave up 2 bases, with 18 bases separating them. The CDR3 has 16 residues. In germline, CDR1 is MNHEY, CDR2 SMNVEV (reference sequence). CDR3 sequence: CASRTFDGELTDTQYF. CDR3 nucleotide sequence: TGTGCCAGCAGAACCTTCGACGGAGAACTCACAGATACGCAGTATTTT.

In its sample, this clone was seen a few times. The chain combines TRBV7-2 with TRBJ2-5, with 7 bases aligning to TRBD2. With V trimmed by 5 bases and J by 1 base, 7 bases remained unmatched. The CDR3 covers 15 residues. Germline V gene data show CDR1 as SGHTA and CDR2 as FQGNSA. CDR3 bases: TGTGCCAGCAGCGCTAGACTAGCATCCCAAGAGACCCAGTACTTC. Translated, it gives CASSARLASQETQYF. Supplemented by reference TRBV7-2 and TRBJ2-5, the full variable domain reads GAGVSQSPSNKVTEKGKDVELRCDPISGHTALYWYRQSLGQGLEFLIYFQGNSAPDKSGLPSDRFSAERTGGSVSTLTIQRTQQEDSAVYLCASSARLASQETQYFGPGTRLLVL.

This chain's CDR3 is CASSLAASVGYTF. The CDR3 region has the DNA TGTGCCAGCAGTTTGGCCGCCAGTGTGGGCTACACCTTC. The chain employs TRBV27 and TRBJ1-2; D gene ambiguous. The germline V and J ends were trimmed by 3 bases and 8 bases, with 13 bases remaining between them. There are 13 residues in the CDR3. Germline V CDR1 and CDR2: MNHEY, SMNVEV (reference sequence).

J is TRBJ2-1 and V is TRBV11-2, with 7 bases matching TRBD1. V gave up 2 bases and J gave up 6 bases; unmatched junction bases: 7. The germline V gene encodes CDR1 SGHAT and CDR2 FQNNGV. This CDR3 is 15 amino acids long. As DNA, the CDR3 is TGTGCCAGCAGCTTACCGCGGACAGGAAGCAATGAGCAGTTCTTC. Amino acids: CASSLPRTGSNEQFF.

The rearrangement joins TRBV19 to TRBJ2-1; 7 nucleotides agree with TRBD2. The germline V gene has CDR1 LNHDA and CDR2 SQIVND (reference sequence). Trimming removed 0 bases from V and 6 bases from J; junction bases left unmatched: 5. CDR3 length equals 15 residues. CDR3 loop: CASSIDWGLLNEQFF. The CDR3 region has the DNA TGTGCCAGTAGTATAGATTGGGGACTACTCAATGAGCAGTTCTTC.